One sample yielded the 19 T cell receptor beta chains listed below, sequenced in a study of beta chain features in type 1 diabetes. Since all of the isolated RNA was reverse transcribed, expressed TCRB transcripts were what got sequenced. Some clones are missing from TCRdb's copy, which holds only in-frame ones; the method was immunoSEQ multiplex PCR. The sample records 300,000 to 450,000 clones, 10% to 15% being singletons. Sample: naive CD4+ T cells from blood. These TCRs come from a man younger than 35 in good health.

This clone was counted only a few times. The CDR3 DNA reads as TGTGCCAGTAGTATACAGACTACTACCACTGAAGCTTTCTTT. Translated: CASSIQTTTTEAFF. The V and J genes are TRBV19 and TRBJ1-1; D unresolved. The ends were cut back, 2 bases at V and 4 bases at J, with 11 bases in the middle. There are 14 residues in the CDR3. Germline assignment: CDR1 LNHDA and CDR2 SQIVND (reference sequence).

Remarks on this clone: One end of the junction fails to match germline, which may point to a read error. The chain has TRBV30 and TRBJ2-7, with 8 bases that match TRBD1. This CDR3 has 11 residues. Germline V gene data show CDR1 as GTSNPN and CDR2 as SVGIG (reference sequence). CDR3 nucleotide sequence: TGTGCCTGGAGTACAGGGGGGTTCTCCTCTTTC. It encodes CAWSTGGFSSF.

The rearrangement joins TRBV30 to TRBJ1-6; D call uncertain. Looked up from germline, CDR1 is GTSNPN and CDR2 is SVGIG (reference sequence). The CDR3 runs 11 residues. Trimming left V 3 bases short and J 10 bases short, with 7 bases between. CDR3 sequence (DNA): TGTGCCTGGAGGGAGAGATCACCCCTCCACTTT. It codes for CAWRERSPLHF.

The chain is built from TRBV7-2 and TRBJ2-6; D possibly corresponds to TRBD1 (5 bases). Between the trimmed V and J ends, which lost 1 base and 0 bases, there was a span of 7 bases. This CDR3 has 16 amino acids. Germline loops: CDR1 SGHTA, CDR2 FQGNSA. The CDR3 is CASSLEGSSGANVLTF. The CDR3 region has the DNA TGTGCCAGCAGCTTAGAGGGGTCCTCTGGGGCCAACGTCCTGACTTTC.

This clone has more than one count but fewer than ten. The chain has TRBV28 and TRBJ1-1; 9 bases match TRBD1. V trimming: 4 bases; J trimming: 4 bases; junction bases outside the gene matches: 4. CDR3 length equals 14 residues. Germline loops: CDR1 MDHEN, CDR2 SYDVKM. DNA of the CDR3: TGTGCCAGCAGTTCGACAGGGGGTAGCACTGAAGCTTTCTTT. Amino acid sequence: CASSSTGGSTEAFF.

This clone was seen only a few times. This rearrangement joins TRBV19 to TRBJ2-2; D call uncertain. The CDR3 loop spans 16 amino acids. Germline V lookup: CDR1 LNHDA, CDR2 SQIVND (reference sequence). The V and J ends lost 2 bases and 2 bases respectively, with 12 bases between them. CDR3 region: CASSINPAGNTGELFF. In DNA form, the CDR3 reads TGTGCCAGTAGTATAAATCCGGCAGGAAACACCGGGGAGCTGTTTTTT.

This chain uses TRBV11-2 with TRBJ2-2, with 7 bases matching TRBD1. The germline V gene has CDR1 SGHAT and CDR2 FQNNGV. After removal of 2 bases from V and 5 bases from J, the junction contained 5 bases not matched to a gene. The CDR3 is 15 amino acids. In DNA, the CDR3 is TGTGCCAGCAGCTTAAGAGACAGGGTAACCGGGGAGCTGTTTTTT. Amino acids: CASSLRDRVTGELFF.

This clone was counted only a few times. V gene TRBV30 combines with J gene TRBJ1-5; D unresolved. The CDR3 is 13 amino acids. The V end lost 3 bases, the J end lost 2 bases, and 8 bases lay between the germline ends. Germline values: CDR1 GTSNPN, CDR2 SVGIG (reference sequence). CDR3 DNA sequence: TGTGCCTGGAGGGCAGATGGCAATCAGCCCCAGCATTTT. Translation: CAWRADGNQPQHF.

Only a few counts were recorded for this clone. V gene TRBV18 combines with J gene TRBJ2-7, with TRBD1 matching 7 bases. V lost 3 bases and J lost 5; bases outside the gene matches: 7. Germline V gene sequence: CDR1 KGHSH, CDR2 LQKENI. The CDR3 loop spans 14 amino acids. CDR3: CASSPGTASDEQYF. DNA of the CDR3: TGTGCCAGCTCACCGGGGACAGCCAGCGACGAGCAGTACTTC.

In its sample, this clone was seen once. The V call is TRBV7-2, the J call TRBJ2-7; D is possibly TRBD1 (6 bases). Trimming took off 3 bases at V and 2 bases at J, with 11 bases between the two ends. Germline V CDR1 and CDR2: SGHTA, FQGNSA. The length of the CDR3 is 14 residues. The CDR3 here is CASSFTGLAYEQYF. The CDR3 region has the DNA TGTGCCAGCAGCTTTACAGGGCTTGCCTACGAGCAGTACTTC. The variable domain in full, with the rest retrieved from reference TRBV7-2 and TRBJ2-7, is GAGVSQSPSNKVTEKGKDVELRCDPISGHTALYWYRQSLGQGLEFLIYFQGNSAPDKSGLPSDRFSAERTGGSVSTLTIQRTQQEDSAVYLCASSFTGLAYEQYFGPGTRLTVT.

This rearrangement joins TRBV6-5 to TRBJ2-1; 7 bases map to TRBD2. CDR3 size: 15 residues. Germline trimming cut 2 bases from V and 7 bases from J; bases unmatched to any gene: 8. Germline V gene sequence: CDR1 MNHEY, CDR2 SVGAGI. Here the CDR3 DNA reads TGTGCCAGCAGTTACGTCGCTAGCGGAGGGAATGAGCAGTTCTTC. The encoded protein is CASSYVASGGNEQFF.

The chain links TRBV4-2 to TRBJ2-2, with D unresolved. The V end lost 0 bases, the J end lost 4 bases, and 12 bases lay between the germline ends. The germline V gene encodes CDR1 LGHNA and CDR2 YNFKEQ. The CDR3 is 16 residues long. The CDR3 loop reads CASSQDPQVVTGELFF. The DNA of the CDR3 is TGTGCCAGCAGCCAAGACCCTCAGGTCGTCACCGGGGAGCTGTTTTTT.

The CDR3 sequence is CASSVYSGLAYEQYF. The DNA for the CDR3 is TGTGCCAGCAGCGTCTATTCGGGACTAGCCTACGAGCAGTACTTC. V usage is TRBV11-3 and J usage is TRBJ2-7; 8 nucleotides agree with TRBD2. The CDR3 contains 15 residues. The ends lost 5 bases at V and 2 bases at J; junction bases unmatched: 8. Looked up from germline, CDR1 is SGHNT and CDR2 is YENEEA.

The chain carries TRBV11-2 and TRBJ2-3, with D hard to call. The ends were cut back, 2 bases at V and 5 bases at J, with 5 bases in the middle. This CDR3 has 12 amino acids. CDR1 SGHAT and CDR2 FQNNGV come from the germline V gene. This CDR3 is CASSLSGDTQYF. The DNA for the CDR3 is TGTGCCAGCAGCTTATCAGGAGATACGCAGTATTTT.

J is TRBJ2-5 and V is TRBV6-5, with 8 positions matching TRBD1. This CDR3 is built from 15 residues. The V gene end was trimmed by 4 bases and the J gene end by 2 bases; junction bases not matched to a gene: 6. Germline V gene lookup returns CDR1 MNHEY and CDR2 SVGAGI. CDR3 sequence: CASSWTGRRQETQYF. In DNA form, the CDR3 reads TGTGCCAGCAGTTGGACAGGGCGTAGACAAGAGACCCAGTACTTC.

This clone was counted only a few times. The genes are TRBV28 and TRBJ1-4; D is unclear. This CDR3 has 12 residues. The germline V gene has CDR1 MDHEN and CDR2 SYDVKM. The V gene lost 1 base and the J gene lost 8 bases, with 5 bases spanning the gap. CDR3 nucleotide sequence: TGTGCCAGCAGTTTATTGCGAGAAAAACTGTTTTTT. It specifies CASSLLREKLFF.

This clone was detected only a few times. The genes are TRBV15 and TRBJ1-4; TRBD1 is a possible D gene (5 bases). Germline V gives CDR1 LNHNV, CDR2 YYDKDF (reference sequence). This CDR3 is 15 amino acids long. The V end lost 0 bases, the J end lost 7 bases, and 12 bases lay between the germline ends. CDR3: CATSRDPGEGEKLFF. As DNA, the CDR3 is TGTGCCACCAGCAGAGATCCGGGGGAGGGTGAAAAACTGTTTTTT.

The V call is TRBV18, the J call TRBJ2-5; D uncertain. The V gene's germline CDR1 is KGHSH and CDR2 LQKENI. This CDR3 region has 14 residues. The V and J ends lost 2 bases and 2 bases respectively, with 9 bases between them. The CDR3 here is CASSPFELQETQYF. CDR3 nucleotides: TGTGCCAGCTCACCATTCGAGTTACAAGAGACCCAGTACTTC.

Written as DNA, the CDR3 is TGTGCCAGTACGCGGGAGGCCCCCTACAATGAGCAGTTCTTC. This translates into CASTREAPYNEQFF. The rearrangement joins TRBV19 to TRBJ2-1, with 8 bases that match TRBD2. The length of the CDR3 is 14 residues. Per the germline V gene, CDR1 is LNHDA and CDR2 is SQIVND (reference sequence). Trimming removed 7 bases from V and 2 bases from J; junction bases left unmatched: 4.